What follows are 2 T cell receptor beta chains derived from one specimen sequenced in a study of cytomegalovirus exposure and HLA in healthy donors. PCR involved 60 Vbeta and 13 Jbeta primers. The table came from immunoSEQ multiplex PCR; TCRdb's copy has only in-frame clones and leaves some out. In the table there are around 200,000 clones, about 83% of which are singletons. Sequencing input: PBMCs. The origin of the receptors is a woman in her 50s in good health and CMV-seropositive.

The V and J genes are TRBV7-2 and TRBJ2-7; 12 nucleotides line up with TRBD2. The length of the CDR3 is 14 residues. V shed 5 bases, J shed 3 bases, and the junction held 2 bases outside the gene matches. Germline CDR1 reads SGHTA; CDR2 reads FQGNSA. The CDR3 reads CASSPGLAGYEQYF. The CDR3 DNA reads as TGTGCCAGCAGCCCGGGACTAGCGGGCTACGAGCAGTACTTC.

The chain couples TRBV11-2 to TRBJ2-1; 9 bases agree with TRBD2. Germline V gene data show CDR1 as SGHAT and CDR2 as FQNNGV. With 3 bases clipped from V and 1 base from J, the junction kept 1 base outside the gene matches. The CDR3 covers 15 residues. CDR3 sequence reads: CASSFAGGSYNEQFF. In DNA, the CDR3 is TGTGCCAGCAGCTTTGCGGGGGGGTCCTACAATGAGCAGTTCTTC.